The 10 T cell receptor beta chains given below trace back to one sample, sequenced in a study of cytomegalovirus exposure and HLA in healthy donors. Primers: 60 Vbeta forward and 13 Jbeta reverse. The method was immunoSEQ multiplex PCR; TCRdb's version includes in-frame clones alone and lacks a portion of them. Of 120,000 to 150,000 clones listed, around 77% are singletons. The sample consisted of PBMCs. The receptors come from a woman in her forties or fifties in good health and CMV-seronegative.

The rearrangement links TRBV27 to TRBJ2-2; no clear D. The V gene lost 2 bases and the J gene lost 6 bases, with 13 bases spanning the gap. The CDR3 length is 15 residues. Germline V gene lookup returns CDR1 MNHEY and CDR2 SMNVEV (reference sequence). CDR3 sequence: CASSLRQVTAGELFF. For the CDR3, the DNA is TGTGCCAGCAGTTTACGGCAGGTCACAGCCGGGGAGCTGTTTTTT.

The CDR3 protein is CASSSTNQGNTGELFF. The CDR3 nucleotides read TGTGCCAGCTCATCGACGAATCAGGGGAACACCGGGGAGCTGTTTTTT. V is TRBV18 and J is TRBJ2-2; a weak D match, TRBD1 (5 bases). CDR3 length equals 16 residues. Trimming left V 5 bases short and J 1 base short, with 14 bases between. In germline, CDR1 is KGHSH, CDR2 LQKENI.

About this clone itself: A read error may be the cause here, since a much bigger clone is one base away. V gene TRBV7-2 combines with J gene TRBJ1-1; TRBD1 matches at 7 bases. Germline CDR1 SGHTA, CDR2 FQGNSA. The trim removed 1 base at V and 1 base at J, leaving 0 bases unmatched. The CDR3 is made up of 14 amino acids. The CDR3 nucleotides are TGTGCCAGCAGCTTAGGGACAGGGAACACTGAAGCTTTCTTT. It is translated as CASSLGTGNTEAFF.

The CDR3 reads CASSSVRGHNSPLHF. In DNA, the CDR3 is TGTGCCAGCAGTTCGGTCAGGGGCCATAATTCACCCCTCCACTTT. V and J are TRBV6-6 and TRBJ1-6; D is perhaps TRBD1 (6 bases). V gave up 4 bases and J gave up 5 bases, with 12 bases separating them. The CDR3 is 15 amino acids. Germline CDR1 and CDR2: MNHNY and SVGAGI (reference sequence).

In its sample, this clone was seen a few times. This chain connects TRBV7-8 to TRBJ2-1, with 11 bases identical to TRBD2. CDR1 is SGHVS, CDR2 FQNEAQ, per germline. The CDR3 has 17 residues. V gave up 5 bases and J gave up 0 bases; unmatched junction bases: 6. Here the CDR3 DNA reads TGTGCCAGCAGCCCTCGGACTAGCGGGCGCTCCTACAATGAGCAGTTCTTC. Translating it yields CASSPRTSGRSYNEQFF.

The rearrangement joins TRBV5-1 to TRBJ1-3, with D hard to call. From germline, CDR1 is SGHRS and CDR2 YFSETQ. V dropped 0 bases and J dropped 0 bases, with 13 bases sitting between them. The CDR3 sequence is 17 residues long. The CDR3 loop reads CASSLVASRSSGNTIYF. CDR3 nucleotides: TGCGCCAGCAGCTTGGTAGCCTCACGAAGCTCTGGAAACACCATATATTTT.

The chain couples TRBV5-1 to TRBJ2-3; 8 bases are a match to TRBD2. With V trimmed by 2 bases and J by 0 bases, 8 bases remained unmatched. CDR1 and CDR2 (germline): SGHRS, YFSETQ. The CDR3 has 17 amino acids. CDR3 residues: CASSFRVASGSTDTQYF. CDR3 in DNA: TGCGCCAGCAGCTTCAGGGTGGCTAGCGGGAGCACAGATACGCAGTATTTT.

The CDR3: CASSYSQGFDGYTF. The CDR3, as DNA: TGTGCCAGCAGTTACTCCCAGGGGTTCGATGGCTACACCTTC. The V call is TRBV6-5, the J call TRBJ1-2; D is possibly TRBD1 (6 bases). This CDR3 region has 14 residues. Trimming cost V 0 bases and J 6 bases, with 11 bases left between them. Germline V gives CDR1 MNHEY, CDR2 SVGAGI.

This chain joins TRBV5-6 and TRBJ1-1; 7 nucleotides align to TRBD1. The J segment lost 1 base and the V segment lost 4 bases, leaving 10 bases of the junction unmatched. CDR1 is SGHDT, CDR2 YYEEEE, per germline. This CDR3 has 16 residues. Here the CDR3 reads CASSRPGQISNTEAFF. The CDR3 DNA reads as TGTGCCAGCAGCCGACCGGGACAGATTTCGAACACTGAAGCTTTCTTT.

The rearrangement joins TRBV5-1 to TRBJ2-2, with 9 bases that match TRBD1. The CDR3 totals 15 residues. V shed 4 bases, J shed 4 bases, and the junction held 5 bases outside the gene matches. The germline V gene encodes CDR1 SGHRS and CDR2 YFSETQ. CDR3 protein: CASSRDREGTGELFF. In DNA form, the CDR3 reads TGCGCCAGCAGCCGGGACAGGGAGGGCACCGGGGAGCTGTTTTTT.